A single sample gave rise to the 13 T cell receptor beta chains below, sequenced in a study of CD8 T cells in ankylosing spondylitis. TCRdb processed the 5' RACE reads anew with MiXCR; each CDR3 protein has one entry. The sample holds around 330,000 distinct CDR3 sequences, approximately 10% seen once. Sequencing was done on a sample of blood, either unsorted or a sorted T cell fraction (not recorded which). These receptor sequences come from a female donor with ankylosing spondylitis or in good health (not recorded which).

The V call is TRBV7-9, the J call TRBJ2-7; perhaps TRBD1 as D (6 bases). CDR1 is SEHNR, CDR2 FQNEAQ, per germline (reference sequence). Between the trimmed V and J ends, which lost 4 bases and 2 bases, there was a span of 12 bases. There are 14 residues in the CDR3. CDR3: CASSSKDSPYEQYF. The DNA for the CDR3 is TGTGCCAGCAGCTCCAAGGACAGCCCCTACGAGCAGTACTTC.

Points on this clonotype: This may be a read error: a much more frequent sequence differs by one nucleotide. Lacking the conserved final phenylalanine or tryptophan, this CDR3 likely reflects a read error. The V and J genes are TRBV27 and TRBJ2-1; 10 nucleotides match TRBD2. CDR3 length equals 15 residues. J gave up 9 bases and V 5 bases, and 10 bases lay outside the gene matches. Germline V gene lookup returns CDR1 MNHEY and CDR2 SMNVEV (reference sequence). CDR3 region: CASSLPAGGKPEQFI. In DNA form, the CDR3 reads TGTGCCAGCAGTCTCCCAGCGGGAGGGAAACCTGAGCAGTTCATC.

This clonotype was seen repeatedly, ten times or more. The chain is built from TRBV20-1 and TRBJ1-1; D ambiguous. With 0 bases removed from V and 0 bases from J, the gap between germline ends came to 8 bases. CDR1 and CDR2 (germline): DFQATT, SNEGSKA (reference sequence). This CDR3 is 14 amino acids long. Here the CDR3 reads CSARDRKMNTEAFF. As DNA, the CDR3 is TGCAGTGCTAGAGACAGGAAAATGAACACTGAAGCTTTCTTT.

This rearrangement joins TRBV20-1 to TRBJ2-3, with 8 nucleotides matching TRBD2. This CDR3 region has 14 residues. The junction had 5 bases not matched to a gene; V was cut back by 2 bases and J by 4 bases. Looked up from germline, CDR1 is DFQATT and CDR2 is SNEGSKA (reference sequence). CDR3 coding DNA: TGCAGTGCTAGACGGACTAGCTTGCCAGATACGCAGTATTTT. Protein: CSARRTSLPDTQYF.

This clonotype was found many times. This sequence joins TRBV29-1 and TRBJ2-3, with D perhaps matching TRBD2 (6 bases). V was cut by 3 bases and J by 8 bases, with 12 bases left in between. The CDR3 is 12 residues long. Germline V lookup: CDR1 SQVTM, CDR2 ANQGSEA. The CDR3 protein is CSVDAGPSTQYF. In nucleotides, the CDR3 is TGCAGCGTTGATGCGGGGCCTTCTACGCAGTATTTT.

This clonotype was seen ten or more times. The chain couples TRBV10-3 to TRBJ2-1, with D maybe TRBD1 (6 bases). Trimming stripped 11 bases from V and 8 bases from J, with 16 bases between. The CDR3 covers 12 residues. Germline assignment: CDR1 ENHRY and CDR2 SYGVKD. The CDR3 nucleotides read TGTGCCGTCACTACAGGGAACGATGAGCAGTTCTTC. Translation gives CAVTTGNDEQFF.

The rearrangement joins TRBV20-1 to TRBJ2-5; D not certain. The CDR3 length is 15 residues. CDR1 and CDR2 (germline): DFQATT, SNEGSKA (reference sequence). Trimming pared 0 bases from V and 1 base from J, leaving 12 bases between. The CDR3 protein is CSARDGAATQETQYF. CDR3 DNA sequence: TGCAGTGCTAGAGATGGCGCCGCGACCCAAGAGACCCAGTACTTC.

This clonotype has a count of ten or more. The chain carries TRBV5-1 and TRBJ2-5; D perhaps matches TRBD1 (5 bases). This CDR3 spans 14 amino acids. The V end lost 4 bases, the J end lost 2 bases, and 12 bases lay between the germline ends. CDR1 SGHRS and CDR2 YFSETQ come from the germline V gene. The CDR3 is CASSLQGIQETQYF. The CDR3 DNA sequence: TGCGCCAGCAGCCTCCAGGGTATTCAAGAGACCCAGTACTTC.

This clonotype was detected many times. The chain joins TRBV20-1 to TRBJ2-2, with 7 bases fitting TRBD2. The germline gives CDR1 DFQATT, CDR2 SNEGSKA (reference sequence). This CDR3 has 15 residues. The junction had 6 bases not matched to a gene; V was cut back by 5 bases and J by 0 bases. The CDR3: CSAGLAAANTGELFF. CDR3 in DNA: TGCAGTGCTGGGCTAGCGGCTGCGAACACCGGGGAGCTGTTTTTT.

This clonotype was counted at least ten times. The chain combines TRBV20-1 with TRBJ2-1, with TRBD2 identical over 8 bases. In germline, CDR1 is DFQATT, CDR2 SNEGSKA (reference sequence). Trimming took 5 bases from V and 3 from J; bases not matched to a gene: 9. CDR3 length: 15 amino acids. This CDR3 is CSAAGGGANYNEQFF. The CDR3 bases are TGCAGTGCTGCCGGGGGGGGGGCCAACTACAATGAGCAGTTCTTC.

The sample holds many counts of this clonotype. The gene calls are TRBV12-3 or TRBV12-4 and TRBJ2-7, with TRBD2 as a possible D gene (5 bases). The CDR3 has 16 residues. The germline V and J ends were trimmed by 4 bases and 1 base, with 17 bases remaining between them. CDR3 nucleotides: TGTGCCAGCAGTTCCAAACCCCCAGCGGAATCCTACGAGCAGTACTTC. Its translation: CASSSKPPAESYEQYF.

This clonotype was seen a handful of times. The chain combines TRBV7-2 with TRBJ1-5; D unclear. Trimming stripped 1 base from V and 7 bases from J, with 11 bases between. There are 14 residues in the CDR3. Germline assignment: CDR1 SGHTA and CDR2 FQGNSA. CDR3 sequence (DNA): TGTGCCAGCAGCTTAGAAGGAAACTGGCAGCCCCAGCATTTT. This translates into CASSLEGNWQPQHF.

Note on this clonotype: One end of the junction does not line up with germline, which may come from a read error. The gene calls are TRBV20-1 and TRBJ2-1; 10 nucleotides match TRBD2. The CDR3 spans 17 residues. Germline CDR1 reads DFQATT; CDR2 reads SNEGSKA (reference sequence). The CDR3 is CCARVLTSGDYNNEQFF. The CDR3 DNA reads TGCTGTGCTAGAGTTCTCACTAGCGGGGATTACAACAATGAGCAGTTCTTC.